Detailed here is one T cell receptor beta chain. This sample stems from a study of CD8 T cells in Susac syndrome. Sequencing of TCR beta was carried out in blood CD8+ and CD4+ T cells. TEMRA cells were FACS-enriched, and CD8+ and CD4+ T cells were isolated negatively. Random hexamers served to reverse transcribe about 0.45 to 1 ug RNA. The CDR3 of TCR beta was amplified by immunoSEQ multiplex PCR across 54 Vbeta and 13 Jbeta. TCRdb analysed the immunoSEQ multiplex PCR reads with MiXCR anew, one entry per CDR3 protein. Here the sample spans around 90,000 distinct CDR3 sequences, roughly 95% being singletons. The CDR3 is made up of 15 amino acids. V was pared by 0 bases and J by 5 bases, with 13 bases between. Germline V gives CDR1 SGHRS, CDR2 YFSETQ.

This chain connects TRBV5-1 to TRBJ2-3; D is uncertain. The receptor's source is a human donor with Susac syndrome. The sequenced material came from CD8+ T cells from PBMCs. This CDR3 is CASSLGRIIKDTQYF. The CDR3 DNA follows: TGCGCCAGCAGCTTGGGCAGAATTATCAAAGATACGCAGTATTTT.